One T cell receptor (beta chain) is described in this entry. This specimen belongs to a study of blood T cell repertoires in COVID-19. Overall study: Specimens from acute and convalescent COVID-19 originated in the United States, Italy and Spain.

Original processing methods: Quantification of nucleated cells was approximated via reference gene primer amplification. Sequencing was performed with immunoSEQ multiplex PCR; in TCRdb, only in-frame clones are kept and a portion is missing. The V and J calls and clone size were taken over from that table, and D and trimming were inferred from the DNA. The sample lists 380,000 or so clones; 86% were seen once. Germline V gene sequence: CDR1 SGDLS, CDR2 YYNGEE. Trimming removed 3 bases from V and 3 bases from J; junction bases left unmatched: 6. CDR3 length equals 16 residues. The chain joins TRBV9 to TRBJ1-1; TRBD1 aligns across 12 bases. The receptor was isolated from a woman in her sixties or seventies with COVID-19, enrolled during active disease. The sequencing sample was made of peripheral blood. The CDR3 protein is CASSARDRGLYTEAFF. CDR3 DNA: TGTGCCAGCAGCGCTAGGGACAGGGGGCTGTACACTGAAGCTTTCTTT.